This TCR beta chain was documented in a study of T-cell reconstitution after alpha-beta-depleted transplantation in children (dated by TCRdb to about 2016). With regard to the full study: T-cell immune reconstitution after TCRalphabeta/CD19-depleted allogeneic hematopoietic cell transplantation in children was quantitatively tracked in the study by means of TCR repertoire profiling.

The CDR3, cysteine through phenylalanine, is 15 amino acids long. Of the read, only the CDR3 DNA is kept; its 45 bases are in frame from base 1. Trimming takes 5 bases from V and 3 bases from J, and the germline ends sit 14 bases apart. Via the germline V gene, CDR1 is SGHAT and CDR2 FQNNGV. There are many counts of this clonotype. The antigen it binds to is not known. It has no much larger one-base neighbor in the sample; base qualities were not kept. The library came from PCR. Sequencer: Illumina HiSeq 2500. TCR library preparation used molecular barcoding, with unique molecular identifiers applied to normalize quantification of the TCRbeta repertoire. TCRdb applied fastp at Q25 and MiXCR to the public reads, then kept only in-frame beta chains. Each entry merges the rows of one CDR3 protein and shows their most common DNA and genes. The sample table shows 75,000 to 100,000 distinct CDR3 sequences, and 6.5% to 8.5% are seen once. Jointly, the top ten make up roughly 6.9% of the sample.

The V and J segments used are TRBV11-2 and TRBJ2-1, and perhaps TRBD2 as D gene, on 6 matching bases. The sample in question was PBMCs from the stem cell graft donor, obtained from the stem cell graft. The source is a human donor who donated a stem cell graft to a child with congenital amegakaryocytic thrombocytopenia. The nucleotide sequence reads TGTGCCAGCAGCCGCCGCCGGGACTTCTACAATGAGCAGTTCTTC. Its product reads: CASSRRRDFYNEQFF.